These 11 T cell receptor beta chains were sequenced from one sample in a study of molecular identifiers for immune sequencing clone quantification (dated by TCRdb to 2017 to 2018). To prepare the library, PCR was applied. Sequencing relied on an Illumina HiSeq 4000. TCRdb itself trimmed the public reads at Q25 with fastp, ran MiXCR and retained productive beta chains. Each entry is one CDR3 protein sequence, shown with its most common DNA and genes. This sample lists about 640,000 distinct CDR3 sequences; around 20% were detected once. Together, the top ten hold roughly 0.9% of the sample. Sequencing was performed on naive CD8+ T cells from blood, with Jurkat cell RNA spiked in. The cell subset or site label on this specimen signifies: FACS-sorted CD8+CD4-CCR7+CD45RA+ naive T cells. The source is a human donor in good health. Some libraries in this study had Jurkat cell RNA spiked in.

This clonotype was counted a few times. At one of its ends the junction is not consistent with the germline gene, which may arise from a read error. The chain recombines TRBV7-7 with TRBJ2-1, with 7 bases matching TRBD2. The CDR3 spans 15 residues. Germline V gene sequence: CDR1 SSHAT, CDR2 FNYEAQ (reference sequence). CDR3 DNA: TGTGCTAGCAGCTTAGATTCTAGCGGAAACAATGAGCAGTTCTTC. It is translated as CASSLDSSGNNEQFF.

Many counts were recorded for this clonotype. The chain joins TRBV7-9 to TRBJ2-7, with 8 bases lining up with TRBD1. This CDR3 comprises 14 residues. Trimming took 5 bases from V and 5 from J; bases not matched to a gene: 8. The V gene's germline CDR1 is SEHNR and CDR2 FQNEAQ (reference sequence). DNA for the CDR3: TGTGCCAGCAGCCCCCCGGGCAGGGGGCACGAGCAGTACTTC. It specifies CASSPPGRGHEQYF. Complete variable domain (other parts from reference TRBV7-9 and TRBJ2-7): DTGVSQNPRHKITKRGQNVTFRCDPISEHNRLYWYRQTLGQGPEFLTYFQNEAQLEKSRLLSDRFSAERPKGSFSTLEIQRTEQGDSAMYLCASSPPGRGHEQYFGPGTRLTVT.

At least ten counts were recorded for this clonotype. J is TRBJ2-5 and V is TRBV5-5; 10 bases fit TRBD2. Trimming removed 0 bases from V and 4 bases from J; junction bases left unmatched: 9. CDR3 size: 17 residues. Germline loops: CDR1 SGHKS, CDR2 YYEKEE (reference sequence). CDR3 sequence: CASSLDRTSGVSETQYF. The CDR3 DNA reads TGTGCCAGCAGCTTGGATCGGACTAGCGGTGTTTCAGAGACCCAGTACTTC.

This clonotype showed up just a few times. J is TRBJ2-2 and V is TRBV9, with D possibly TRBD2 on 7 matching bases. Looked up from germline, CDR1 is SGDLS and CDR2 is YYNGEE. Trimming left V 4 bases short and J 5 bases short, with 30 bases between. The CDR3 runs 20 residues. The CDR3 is CASSNPGAEWVAGRTGELFF. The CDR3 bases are TGTGCCAGCAGCAACCCGGGGGCCGAATGGGTAGCGGGCCGGACCGGGGAGCTGTTTTTT.

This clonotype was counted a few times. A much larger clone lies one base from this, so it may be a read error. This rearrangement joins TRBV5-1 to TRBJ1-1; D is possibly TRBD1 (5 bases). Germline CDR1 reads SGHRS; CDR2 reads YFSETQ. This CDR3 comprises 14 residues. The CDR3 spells CASSLGGGNTGAFF. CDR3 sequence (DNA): TGCGCCAGCAGCTTGGGCGGGGGAAACACTGGAGCTTTCTTT.

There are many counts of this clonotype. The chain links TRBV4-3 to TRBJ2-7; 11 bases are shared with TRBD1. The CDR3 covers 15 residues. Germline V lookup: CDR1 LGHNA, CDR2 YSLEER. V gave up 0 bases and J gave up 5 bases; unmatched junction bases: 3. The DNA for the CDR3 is TGCGCCAGCAGCCAAGATAAGGACAGGGGGCACGAGCAGTACTTC. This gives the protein CASSQDKDRGHEQYF.

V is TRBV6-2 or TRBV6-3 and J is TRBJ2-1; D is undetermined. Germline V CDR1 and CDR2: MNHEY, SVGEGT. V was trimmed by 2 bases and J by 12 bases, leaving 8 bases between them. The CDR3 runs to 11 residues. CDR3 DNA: TGTGCCAGCAGTTACGGCGGCCCGCAGTTCTTC. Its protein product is CASSYGGPQFF.

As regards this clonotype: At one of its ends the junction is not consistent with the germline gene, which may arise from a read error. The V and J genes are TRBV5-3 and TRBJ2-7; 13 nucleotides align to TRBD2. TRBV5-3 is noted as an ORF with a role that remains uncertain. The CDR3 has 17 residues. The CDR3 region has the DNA TGTGCCAGCAGCTTGGGAGGACTAGCGGGAGTAATTTACGAGCAGTACTTC. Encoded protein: CASSLGGLAGVIYEQYF.

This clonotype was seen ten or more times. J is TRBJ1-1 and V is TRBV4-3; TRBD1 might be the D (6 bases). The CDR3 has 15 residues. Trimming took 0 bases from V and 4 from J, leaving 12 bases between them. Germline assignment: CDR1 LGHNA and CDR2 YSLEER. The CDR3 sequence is CASSQDWGLSTEAFF. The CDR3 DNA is TGCGCCAGCAGCCAAGATTGGGGGCTTAGCACTGAAGCTTTCTTT.

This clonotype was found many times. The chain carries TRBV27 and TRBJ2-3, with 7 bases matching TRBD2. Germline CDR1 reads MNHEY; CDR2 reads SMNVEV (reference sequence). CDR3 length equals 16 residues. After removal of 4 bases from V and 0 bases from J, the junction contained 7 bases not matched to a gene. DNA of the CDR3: TGTGCCAGCAGTTCCCGAGCGGGACTTAGCACAGATACGCAGTATTTT. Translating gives CASSSRAGLSTDTQYF.

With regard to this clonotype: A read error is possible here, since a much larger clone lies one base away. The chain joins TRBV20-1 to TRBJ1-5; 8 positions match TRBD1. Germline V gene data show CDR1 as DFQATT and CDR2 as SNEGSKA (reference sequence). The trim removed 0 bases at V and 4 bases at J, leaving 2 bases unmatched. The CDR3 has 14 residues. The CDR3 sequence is CSAREGQVNQPQHF. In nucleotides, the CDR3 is TGCAGTGCTAGAGAGGGACAGGTAAATCAGCCCCAGCATTTT.